This T cell receptor beta chain was captured by sequencing in a study of cytomegalovirus exposure and HLA in healthy donors. Study-wide results and limits: Cytomegalovirus status was reportedly diagnosed by the classifier with high sensitivity and specificity.

The CDR3 runs to 15 residues. Germline V gene sequence: CDR1 SGHRS, CDR2 YFSETQ. The V and J ends lost 3 bases and 6 bases, in that order; junction bases with no gene match: 7. As regards this clone: Antigen: not known.

PCR amplification relied on 60 Vbeta primers (plus 13 Jbeta primers). Original data processing: A later analysis counted 65 million to 80 million unique TCR beta chains, 9.5 million to 12 million shared. The table came from immunoSEQ multiplex PCR; TCRdb's copy has only in-frame clones and leaves some out. V and J calls and clone size come straight from that table; D and trimming were deduced from the DNA. The table has about 110,000 clones, less than 80% seen once; the top ten hold 1% to 1.5%. Specimen: PBMCs. The TCR originated in a man aged 25-45 years in good health and CMV-seronegative. V gene TRBV5-1 combines with J gene TRBJ2-2; TRBD1 matches at 8 bases. The CDR3 here is CASSSRTGSPGELFF. CDR3 DNA: TGCGCCAGCAGCTCCCGGACAGGGTCCCCCGGGGAGCTGTTTTTT.